The rows below give T cell receptor beta chains drawn from one sample of a study of shared clonotypes between healthy human individuals. Data came from immunoSEQ multiplex PCR; TCRdb stores just in-frame clones and leaves some out. Of more than 2 million clones in the sample, around 96% were seen once. Specimen: naive CD8+ T cells sorted from blood. The source is a man aged 18 to 30 in good health. Both conserved end residues are part of each CDR3. The order of the fields is clone size, D gene, V gene, J gene, CDR3 DNA, CDR3 protein. D genes are given only for firm matches. Part of the rows lack a size; the others show once, few, many or a class for expanded clones.

NA	NA	TRBV2	TRBJ1-4	TGTGCCAGCAGTGAGGGGACTCCTCAAGAGGGAGAAAAACTGTTTTTT	CASSEGTPQEGEKLFF
NA	TRBD2	TRBV6-5	TRBJ2-1	TGTGCCAGCACCCCGGGAGGATACAATGAGCAGTTCTTC	CASTPGGYNEQFF
once	TRBD2	TRBV19	TRBJ2-1	TGTGCCAGTAGTATAGGGACTAGCGGGAGAACCAATGAGCAGTTCTTC	CASSIGTSGRTNEQFF
NA	NA	TRBV6-5	TRBJ1-1	TGTGCCAGCAGTTACGGGCCGCAACCACGGGAAGCTTTCTTT	CASSYGPQPREAFF
NA	TRBD1	TRBV27	TRBJ1-1	TGTGCCAGCAGTTCTGGACAGGGGGCCCCGAACACTGAAGCTTTCTTT	CASSSGQGAPNTEAFF
NA	NA	TRBV27	TRBJ1-2	TGTGCCAGCAGTACTATGTCGGGAATTACCAACTATGGCTACACCTTC	CASSTMSGITNYGYTF
NA	NA	TRBV7-8	TRBJ2-3	TGTGCCAGCAGCTTCGGCGGGGGCATCACAGATACGCAGTATTTT	CASSFGGGITDTQYF
NA	NA	TRBV7-9	TRBJ2-5	TGTGCCAGCAGCTCCGGGACGTTGGAGACCCAGTACTTC	CASSSGTLETQYF
once	NA	TRBV4-1	TRBJ1-5	TGCGCCAGCAGCCAAGATTCCCGGACACTCCGGCATTTT	CASSQDSRTLRHF
NA	NA	TRBV4-2	TRBJ2-7	TGTGCCAGCAGCCAAGACGGACGGAGCTCCTACGAGCAGTACTTC	CASSQDGRSSYEQYF
NA	NA	TRBV9	TRBJ1-1	TGTGCCAGCAGCGGTCAGGGGAACACTGAAGCTTTCTTT	CASSGQGNTEAFF
NA	NA	TRBV30	TRBJ1-3	TGTGCCTGGACCGGGGTGGCATCTGGAAACACCATATATTTT	CAWTGVASGNTIYF
NA	NA	TRBV9	TRBJ1-1	TGTGCCAGCAGCCCCGTCGGGAGTACTGAAGCTTTCTTT	CASSPVGSTEAFF
NA	NA	TRBV6-6	TRBJ2-7	TGTGCCAGCAGTTACGGCGCCCACGAGCAGTACTTC	CASSYGAHEQYF
NA	NA	TRBV30	TRBJ2-5	TGTGCCTGGAGGGGGGCAGGAGAGACCCAGTACTTC	CAWRGAGETQYF
NA	TRBD2	TRBV6-5	TRBJ2-5	TGTGCCAGCAGTTACAGCGGGGGAGAGACCCAGTACTTC	CASSYSGGETQYF
NA	NA	TRBV18	TRBJ1-1	TGTGCCAGCTCACTCGCATCGAACACTGAAGCTTTCTTT	CASSLASNTEAFF
NA	NA	TRBV27	TRBJ2-7	TGTGCCAGCAGTTACAGTTCCGATGCTAGTGGGCAGTACTTC	CASSYSSDASGQYF
NA	NA	TRBV27	TRBJ1-2	TGTGCCAGCAGTCCCGGGGGGGTAGGCTACACCTTC	CASSPGGVGYTF
NA	NA	TRBV4-3	TRBJ2-7	TGCGCCAGCAGCCACCTTGCCGGACAGCAAGGATACGAGCAGTACTTC	CASSHLAGQQGYEQYF
NA	TRBD1	TRBV19	TRBJ2-7	TGTGCCAGTAGTCCCGGGACAGCCTCCTACGAGCAGTACTTC	CASSPGTASYEQYF
NA	TRBD1	TRBV23-1	TRBJ1-5	TGCGCCAGCAATCGGGATACAGGGGAAGATCAGCCCCAGCATTTT	CASNRDTGEDQPQHF
NA	NA	TRBV28	TRBJ1-4	TGTGCCAGCAGTTTAATTAGGGGACTGGGTAATGAAAAACTGTTTTTT	CASSLIRGLGNEKLFF
NA	NA	TRBV27	TRBJ2-2	TGTGCCAGCAGTTACGTGAACACCGGGGAGCTGTTTTTT	CASSYVNTGELFF
NA	TRBD1	TRBV19	TRBJ1-1	TGTGCCAGTAGTCCCCGACAGGGAGTTAATACTGAAGCTTTCTTT	CASSPRQGVNTEAFF
NA	NA	TRBV6-6	TRBJ2-3	TGTGCCAGCAGTTACCGATTCGAAGATACGCAGTATTTT	CASSYRFEDTQYF
few	NA	TRBV7-2	TRBJ2-7	TGTGCCAGCAGCTTCCCCGGCTACGAGCAGTACTTC	CASSFPGYEQYF
NA	NA	TRBV6-5	TRBJ1-6	TGTGCCAGCAGTTACGGTGATAATTCACCCCTCCACTTT	CASSYGDNSPLHF
NA	TRBD2	TRBV5-6	TRBJ2-1	TGTGCCAGCAGCCCAAGCGGGGGGTATGAGCAGTTCTTC	CASSPSGGYEQFF
NA	TRBD1	TRBV7-9	TRBJ1-3	TGTGCCAGCAGCTGGCAGGGGGCGTTTGGAAACACCATATATTTT	CASSWQGAFGNTIYF
NA	NA	TRBV6-5	TRBJ2-7	TGTGCCAGCAGGCAGGCTTTGGGAATTGACGAGCAGTACTTC	CASRQALGIDEQYF
NA	NA	TRBV4-1	TRBJ2-7	TGCGCCAGCAGCCAAGAAACCGGACAAAGGAACGAGCAGTACTTC	CASSQETGQRNEQYF
NA	NA	TRBV7-3	TRBJ1-3	TGTGCAATAAACCTACGGCCAGGCCCTGGAAACACCATATATTTT	CAINLRPGPGNTIYF
NA	NA	TRBV5-6	TRBJ2-5	TGTGCCAGCAGCTTAGGAACCCAAGAGACCCAGTACTTC	CASSLGTQETQYF
once	NA	TRBV11-2	TRBJ2-1	TGTGCCAGCAGCCCTCTAGCGAACAATGAGCAGTTCTTC	CASSPLANNEQFF
NA	NA	TRBV12-5	TRBJ2-2	TGTGCTAGTGCCGAGGGACCGAGGAACACCGGGGAGCTGTTTTTT	CASAEGPRNTGELFF
NA	TRBD2	TRBV4-1	TRBJ2-5	TGCGCCAGCAGCCACATACTAGCGGGCCAAGAGACCCAGTACTTC	CASSHILAGQETQYF
once	NA	TRBV27	TRBJ2-7	TGTGCCAGCAGTTTTTACCCGGGAGCCTACGAGCAGTACTTC	CASSFYPGAYEQYF
NA	TRBD2	TRBV5-8	TRBJ2-1	TGTGCCCGAGCTAGCGGGAGATCCTACAATGAGCAGTTCTTC	CARASGRSYNEQFF
NA	TRBD2	TRBV13	TRBJ2-7	TGTGCCAGCAGCTTAGGGACTAGCGGGACTTTCCTCCTTCCCTACGAGCAGTACTTC	CASSLGTSGTFLLPYEQYF
NA	NA	TRBV10-1	TRBJ1-3	TGCGCCAGCAGTGGGTCAGCCTCTGGAAACACCATATATTTT	CASSGSASGNTIYF